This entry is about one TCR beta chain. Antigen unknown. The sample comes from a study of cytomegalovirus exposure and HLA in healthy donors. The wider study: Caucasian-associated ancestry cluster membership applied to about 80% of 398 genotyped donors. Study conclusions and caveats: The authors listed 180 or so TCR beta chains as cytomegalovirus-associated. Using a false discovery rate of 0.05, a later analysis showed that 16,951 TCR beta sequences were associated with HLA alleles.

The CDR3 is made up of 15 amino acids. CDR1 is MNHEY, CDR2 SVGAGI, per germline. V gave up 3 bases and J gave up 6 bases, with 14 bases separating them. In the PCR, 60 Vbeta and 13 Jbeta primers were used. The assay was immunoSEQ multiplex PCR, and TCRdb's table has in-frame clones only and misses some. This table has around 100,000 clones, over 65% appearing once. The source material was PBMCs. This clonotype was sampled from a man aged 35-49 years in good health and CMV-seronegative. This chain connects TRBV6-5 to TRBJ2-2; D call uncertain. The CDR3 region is CASSYWSRRAGELFF. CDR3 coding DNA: TGTGCCAGCAGTTATTGGAGCCGTCGAGCCGGGGAGCTGTTTTTT.